These T cell receptor beta chains were read from a single sample in a study of identical twins. TCRdb re-analysed the 5' RACE reads in MiXCR, keeping a single row per CDR3 protein. The sample lists about 450,000 distinct CDR3 sequences, approximately 18% seen once, with 12% in the top ten. Sequenced sample: naive T cells sorted from blood. These receptors were obtained from a man aged 50 to 59 in good health. CDR3s include the opening cysteine and the closing phenylalanine or tryptophan. A D gene is named only where the DNA matches it firmly. Clone size is not always given. Where it is, it says once, few, many or a class for expanded clones.

d_gene	j_gene	abundance	v_gene	CDR3aa	CDR3nt
-	TRBJ1-6	few	TRBV28	CASQRSPYNSPLHF	TGTGCCAGCCAGAGAAGCCCCTATAATTCACCCCTCCACTTT
-	TRBJ2-4	-	TRBV29-1	CSVEGPLGRANIQYF	TGCAGCGTTGAAGGCCCTCTGGGCAGGGCAAACATTCAGTACTTC
-	TRBJ2-7	few	TRBV29-1	CSVAEPSWQTYEQYF	TGCAGCGTAGCCGAACCCTCGTGGCAGACCTACGAGCAGTACTTC
-	TRBJ2-2	many	TRBV29-1	CSVADTKTGELFF	TGCAGCGTTGCTGACACGAAGACCGGGGAGCTGTTTTTT
-	TRBJ1-1	many	TRBV7-9	CASSPARAVEAFF	TGTGCCAGCAGCCCCGCGAGGGCAGTTGAAGCTTTCTTT
-	TRBJ2-1	many	TRBV12-3/TRBV12-4	CASSLIGVNEQFF	TGTGCCAGCAGTTTAATAGGGGTCAATGAGCAGTTCTTC
TRBD2	TRBJ2-7	-	TRBV28	CASSYGLAGETASYEQYF	TGTGCCAGCAGCTACGGACTAGCGGGAGAGACTGCATCCTACGAGCAGTACTTC
TRBD2	TRBJ2-1	few	TRBV27	CASGPGTSGFSEQFF	TGTGCCAGCGGCCCCGGGACTAGCGGGTTTAGTGAGCAGTTCTTC
TRBD2	TRBJ2-7	-	TRBV20-1	CSTRPYLAGVSYEQYF	TGCAGTACTAGACCCTATCTAGCGGGAGTCAGCTACGAGCAGTACTTC
TRBD1	TRBJ1-1	few	TRBV18	CASSASGGGGTEAFF	TGTGCCAGCTCAGCTTCAGGGGGAGGCGGCACTGAAGCTTTCTTT
-	TRBJ2-5	many	TRBV28	CASSSGGAVQETQYF	TGTGCCAGCAGTTCTGGCGGGGCTGTGCAAGAGACCCAGTACTTC
-	TRBJ2-7	many	TRBV7-2	CASSLLGLANPYEQYF	TGTGCCAGCAGCCTCCTTGGCCTAGCGAACCCCTACGAGCAGTACTTC
-	TRBJ1-6	-	TRBV6-1	CASSEVFKGSPLHF	TGTGCCAGCAGTGAGGTTTTCAAAGGTTCACCCCTCCACTTT
TRBD2	TRBJ2-4	few	TRBV6-2/TRBV6-3	CASSYGASGREDQYF	TGTGCCAGCAGTTACGGGGCTAGCGGGAGGGAGGATCAGTACTTC
-	TRBJ2-3	-	TRBV20-1	CSALRRASTDTQYF	TGCAGTGCACTTAGGCGAGCGAGCACAGATACGCAGTATTTT
TRBD1	TRBJ2-7	few	TRBV7-6	CASSLDTGGREQYF	TGTGCCAGCAGCTTAGACACAGGGGGCCGGGAGCAGTACTTC
-	TRBJ2-2	many	TRBV29-1	CSVGQSANTGELFF	TGCAGCGTTGGACAGTCCGCGAACACCGGGGAGCTGTTTTTT
-	TRBJ2-7	-	TRBV12-3/TRBV12-4	CASTPGTLGGEQYF	TGTGCCAGCACCCCAGGGACGTTAGGCGGTGAGCAGTACTTC
-	TRBJ1-1	many	TRBV6-2/TRBV6-3	CASRNDRMNTEAFF	TGTGCCAGCAGGAACGACAGAATGAACACTGAAGCTTTCTTT
TRBD2	TRBJ2-7	-	TRBV7-2	CASSFRLAGTYEQYF	TGTGCCAGCAGCTTCCGACTAGCGGGAACCTACGAGCAGTACTTC
-	TRBJ2-1	-	TRBV7-9	CASSPPLLDLPFF	TGTGCCAGCAGCCCCCCTTTACTAGATCTTCCGTTCTTC
-	TRBJ2-1	many	TRBV5-1	CASSLDGSAYNEQFF	TGCGCCAGCAGCTTGGACGGGAGCGCCTACAATGAGCAGTTCTTC
-	TRBJ2-3	few	TRBV29-1	CSADRKSTDTQYF	TGCAGCGCCGACAGAAAAAGCACAGATACGCAGTATTTT
TRBD1	TRBJ2-6	many	TRBV7-9	CASSLGQGTGANVLTF	TGTGCCAGCAGCTTAGGACAGGGGACTGGGGCCAACGTCCTGACTTTC
-	TRBJ2-1	-	TRBV20-1	CSASSGRADNEQFF	TGCAGTGCTAGTTCCGGTAGGGCAGACAATGAGCAGTTCTTC
-	TRBJ2-1	-	TRBV30	CAWSVLGPDEQFF	TGTGCCTGGAGTGTATTGGGCCCAGACGAGCAGTTCTTC
-	TRBJ1-5	-	TRBV12-3/TRBV12-4	CASSSYSNQPQHF	TGTGCCAGCAGTTCCTATAGCAATCAGCCCCAGCATTTT
TRBD2	TRBJ2-3	-	TRBV11-3	CASSPAAGGRTDTQYF	TGTGCCAGCAGCCCCGCAGCGGGAGGTCGCACAGATACGCAGTATTTT
TRBD2	TRBJ2-2	many	TRBV20-1	CSAERERAAGELFF	TGCAGTGCCGAGCGGGAACGGGCGGCCGGGGAGCTGTTTTTT
TRBD2	TRBJ2-1	many	TRBV15	CATRPPSGVAGGRYNEQFF	TGTGCCACCAGGCCTCCATCGGGGGTAGCGGGGGGAAGGTACAATGAGCAGTTCTTC
-	TRBJ2-2	few	TRBV30	CAWTRDRRTGELFF	TGTGCCTGGACCCGGGACCGAAGGACCGGGGAGCTGTTTTTT
-	TRBJ2-7	many	TRBV2	CASTGTYEQYF	TGTGCCAGCACCGGGACCTACGAGCAGTACTTC
TRBD1	TRBJ2-7	many	TRBV4-2	CASSAPGQGREQYF	TGTGCCAGCAGCGCACCGGGACAGGGGCGAGAGCAGTACTTC
-	TRBJ1-1	many	TRBV5-1	CASSSDRFRMNTEAFF	TGCGCCAGCAGCTCCGACAGGTTCCGAATGAACACTGAAGCTTTCTTT
-	TRBJ2-7	-	TRBV7-9	CASSLETPYEQYF	TGTGCCAGCAGCCTAGAAACCCCCTACGAGCAGTACTTC
-	TRBJ2-7	many	TRBV7-9	CASSSGTTAYEQYF	TGTGCCAGCAGTTCCGGGACAACAGCCTACGAGCAGTACTTC
-	TRBJ1-6	-	TRBV20-1	CSARSGNSPLHF	TGCAGTGCTAGAAGCGGCAATTCACCCCTCCACTTT
-	TRBJ1-1	few	TRBV12-3/TRBV12-4	CASSTRGFF	TGTGCCAGCAGTACGAGGGGTTTCTTT
TRBD1	TRBJ2-2	-	TRBV4-3	CASSQDYRGLGRELFF	TGCGCCAGCAGCCAAGATTATAGGGGGCTTGGCCGGGAGCTGTTTTTT
-	TRBJ2-5	few	TRBV7-2	CASNLGAETQYF	TGTGCCAGCAACTTAGGGGCAGAGACCCAGTACTTC
TRBD2	TRBJ2-7	few	TRBV9	CASSVNAGAHSYEQYF	TGTGCCAGCAGCGTAAACGCGGGAGCCCACTCCTACGAGCAGTACTTC
TRBD1	TRBJ2-5	-	TRBV18	CASSPGTGRRTQYF	TGTGCCAGCTCACCAGGGACAGGGAGAAGGACCCAGTACTTC
-	TRBJ1-3	-	TRBV12-3/TRBV12-4	CASRAASSGNTIYF	TGTGCCAGCAGGGCAGCAAGCTCTGGAAACACCATATATTTT
-	TRBJ2-5	few	TRBV20-1	CSARAQDQETQYF	TGCAGTGCTAGAGCCCAGGATCAAGAGACCCAGTACTTC
-	TRBJ1-1	-	TRBV29-1	CSVSQTWNTEAFF	TGCAGCGTCAGCCAGACATGGAACACTGAAGCTTTCTTT
TRBD2	TRBJ2-1	many	TRBV5-1	CASSSSLAGFYNEQFF	TGCGCCAGCAGCAGCAGCCTAGCGGGTTTCTACAATGAGCAGTTCTTC
TRBD1	TRBJ1-5	-	TRBV6-5	CASSYPTGGNHQPQHF	TGTGCCAGCAGTTACCCGACAGGGGGGAATCATCAGCCCCAGCATTTT
TRBD2	TRBJ2-3	-	TRBV5-1	CASSLAGGASSPDTQYF	TGCGCCAGCAGCTTGGCGGGGGGGGCATCGAGTCCAGATACGCAGTATTTT
TRBD1	TRBJ2-2	many	TRBV5-1	CASSLRGRPNTGELFF	TGCGCCAGCAGCTTGAGGGGGCGACCGAACACCGGGGAGCTGTTTTTT
TRBD2	TRBJ2-7	many	TRBV20-1	CSAGIRTSFSYEQYF	TGCAGTGCTGGGATAAGGACTAGCTTCTCCTACGAGCAGTACTTC
-	TRBJ2-6	many	TRBV20-1	CSAPPTGANVLTF	TGCAGTGCTCCGCCGACAGGGGCCAACGTCCTGACTTTC
-	TRBJ2-7	-	TRBV20-1	CSARDFPNSYEQYF	TGCAGTGCTAGAGATTTTCCTAACTCCTACGAGCAGTACTTC
-	TRBJ2-2	many	TRBV20-1	CSATSSGTNTGELFF	TGCAGTGCTACCTCGAGCGGAACGAACACCGGGGAGCTGTTTTTT
TRBD2	TRBJ2-4	-	TRBV11-2	CASSPGRLALNIQYF	TGTGCCAGCAGCCCAGGGCGACTAGCTCTTAACATTCAGTACTTC
TRBD1	TRBJ2-1	-	TRBV29-1	CSVGGQGARSYEQFF	TGCAGCGTCGGAGGACAGGGGGCGCGGTCCTATGAGCAGTTCTTC
-	TRBJ1-1	many	TRBV7-9	CASSPGTTEAFF	TGTGCCAGCAGCCCCGGGACCACTGAAGCTTTCTTT
-	TRBJ2-1	-	TRBV24-1	CATSGMRGSSYNEQFF	TGTGCCACCAGTGGTATGAGGGGTAGCTCCTACAATGAGCAGTTCTTC
-	TRBJ1-1	-	TRBV7-8	CASSLGWDTEAFF	TGTGCCAGCAGCTTAGGATGGGACACTGAAGCTTTCTTT